A single sample gave rise to the 10 T cell receptor beta chains below, sequenced in a study of blood T cell repertoires in COVID-19 (dated by TCRdb to between 2020 and 2021). To prepare the library, the immunoSEQ multiplex PCR assay was applied. As stored in TCRdb, this immuneACCESS dataset retains in-frame rearrangements with V and J assigned. A fraction of the clones does not appear; measured against another copy, unresolved V genes explain less than half of the discrepancy, and the remainder lacks a known reason. Present in this sample are some 400,000 clones, around 87% of which were seen just once. The leading ten clones occupy 8.5% to 12% of the sample. The sequencing input was peripheral blood. These receptors came from a woman in her 30s with COVID-19, enrolled during active disease.

The chain has TRBV9 and TRBJ1-6, with D unresolved. The germline V and J ends were trimmed by 3 bases and 3 bases, with 7 bases remaining between them. CDR1 SGDLS and CDR2 YYNGEE come from the germline V gene. This CDR3 spans 14 amino acids. CDR3 sequence (DNA): TGTGCCAGCAGCGGACAACGCTATAATTCACCCCTCCACTTT. It codes for CASSGQRYNSPLHF.

The CDR3 sequence is CASSLTGSKNSPLHF. Here the CDR3 DNA reads TGCGCCAGCAGCTTAACGGGTTCTAAGAATTCACCCCTCCACTTT. The V call is TRBV5-1, the J call TRBJ1-6; D is uncertain. V lost 2 bases and J 7 bases, leaving 13 bases between the germline ends. The CDR3 consists of 15 residues. Germline CDR1 is SGHRS and CDR2 is YFSETQ.

The V and J genes are TRBV28 and TRBJ1-4; 7 bases are shared with TRBD1. V gave up 5 bases and J gave up 5 bases; unmatched junction bases: 8. Germline assignment: CDR1 MDHEN and CDR2 SYDVKM. This CDR3 has 15 amino acids. The CDR3 reads CASSPYRGTNEKLFF. The CDR3 coding sequence is TGTGCCAGCAGTCCGTACAGGGGTACCAATGAAAAACTGTTTTTT.

The CDR3 here is CASSKELTYEQYF. The CDR3 bases are TGTGCCAGCAGTAAGGAGCTTACCTACGAGCAGTACTTC. The chain has TRBV3-1 (or the pseudogene TRBV3-2) and TRBJ2-7, with no clear D. V was trimmed by 6 bases and J by 2 bases, leaving 11 bases between them. The CDR3 is made up of 13 amino acids. Germline assignment: CDR1 LGHDT and CDR2 YNNKEL (reference sequence).

The V gene is TRBV28, the J gene TRBJ2-7, with D uncertain. CDR3 length: 14 residues. Trimming took 3 bases from V and 0 from J, leaving 9 bases between them. CDR1 MDHEN and CDR2 SYDVKM come from the germline V gene. The CDR3 region has the DNA TGTGCCAGCAGTTTTGTCGACACCTCCTACGAGCAGTACTTC. Protein product: CASSFVDTSYEQYF.

The chain joins TRBV19 to TRBJ1-2; D gene ambiguous. CDR3 size: 12 residues. Germline assignment: CDR1 LNHDA and CDR2 SQIVND (reference sequence). V lost 5 bases to trimming and J lost 9 bases, with 13 bases between them. This chain's CDR3 is CASSPDGWRYTF. CDR3 sequence (DNA): TGTGCCAGTAGTCCCGACGGGTGGCGCTACACCTTC.

The V and J genes are TRBV3-1 (or the pseudogene TRBV3-2) and TRBJ2-3, with TRBD1 identical over 11 bases. The CDR3 is 16 residues long. The V gene end was trimmed by 2 bases and the J gene end by 7 bases; junction bases not matched to a gene: 8. CDR1 is LGHDT, CDR2 YNNKEL, per germline (reference sequence). The CDR3 loop is CASSQYRDRGTHTQYF. The CDR3 DNA sequence: TGTGCCAGCAGCCAATACCGGGACAGGGGGACCCATACGCAGTATTTT.

V and J are TRBV28 and TRBJ2-5, with D tentatively TRBD1 (5 bases). There are 16 residues in the CDR3. From germline, CDR1 is MDHEN and CDR2 SYDVKM. The ends were cut back, 1 base at V and 5 bases at J, with 17 bases in the middle. The CDR3 sequence is CASSLSGLGLEETQYF. CDR3 DNA sequence: TGTGCCAGCAGTTTATCGGGTTTGGGGCTAGAGGAGACCCAGTACTTC.

The chain employs TRBV7-8 and TRBJ2-7, with D unresolved. V lost 0 bases and J lost 4, with 10 bases in between. Germline lookup yields CDR1 SGHVS and CDR2 FQNEAQ. The length of the CDR3 is 14 residues. CDR3 in amino acids: CASSLAIQVYEQYF. The CDR3, as DNA: TGTGCCAGCAGCTTAGCAATTCAGGTTTACGAGCAGTACTTC.

This chain joins TRBV14 and TRBJ1-5; TRBD1 aligns across 7 bases. Germline V lookup: CDR1 SGHDN, CDR2 FVKESK. CDR3 size: 14 residues. V dropped 4 bases and J dropped 6; count of bases not matched to a gene: 6. CDR3 nucleotides: TGTGCCAGCAGCCCGGACAGGCTCGGTCAGCCCCAGCATTTT. This gives the protein CASSPDRLGQPQHF.